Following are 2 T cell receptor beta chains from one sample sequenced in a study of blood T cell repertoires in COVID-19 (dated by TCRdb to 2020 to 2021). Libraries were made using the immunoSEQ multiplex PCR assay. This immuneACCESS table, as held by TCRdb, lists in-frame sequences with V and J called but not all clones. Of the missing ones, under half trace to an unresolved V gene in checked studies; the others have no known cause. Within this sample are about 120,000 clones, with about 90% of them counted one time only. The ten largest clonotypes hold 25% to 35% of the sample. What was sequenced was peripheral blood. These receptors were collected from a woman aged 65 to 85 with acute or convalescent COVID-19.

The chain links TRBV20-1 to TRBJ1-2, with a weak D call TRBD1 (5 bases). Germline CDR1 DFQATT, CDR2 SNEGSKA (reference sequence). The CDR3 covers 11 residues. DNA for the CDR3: TGCAGGAGGGGAGGGCGGCATGGCTACACCTTC. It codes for CRRGGRHGYTF.

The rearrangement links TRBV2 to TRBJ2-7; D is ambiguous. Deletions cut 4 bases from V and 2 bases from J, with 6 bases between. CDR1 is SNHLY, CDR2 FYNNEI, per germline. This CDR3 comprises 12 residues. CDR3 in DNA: TGTGCCAGCAGTGGACTCACCTACGAGCAGTACTTC. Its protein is CASSGLTYEQYF.